This T cell receptor (beta chain) appears in the sequencing data of a study of cytomegalovirus exposure and HLA in healthy donors. Both 60 Vbeta primers and 13 Jbeta primers went into the PCR. TCRdb's copy holds only in-frame clones and misses some; the assay was immunoSEQ multiplex PCR. Of 130,000 or so clones in the sample, around 85% were seen once. The germline CDR1 and CDR2 sequences are MDHEN and SYDVKM. The CDR3 spans 15 residues. Trimming cost V 4 bases and J 8 bases; bases outside gene matches: 10. The donors (healthy individuals) were bone marrow donors. V and J are TRBV28 and TRBJ1-2; 10 bases are a match to TRBD1. The sequencing sample was made of PBMCs. The sequence derives from a man aged 25-40 years in good health and CMV-seronegative. The CDR3 protein is CASSYTGQGLQGYTF. Written as DNA, the CDR3 is TGTGCCAGCAGTTATACGGGACAGGGGTTACAGGGCTACACCTTC.